This is a list of T cell receptor beta chains from one sample in a study of T-cell reconstitution after alpha-beta-depleted transplantation in children. TCRdb recomputed calls from the PCR reads with MiXCR, one row per CDR3 protein. The top ten hold approximately 14% of the sample, which has 450,000 to 550,000 distinct CDR3 sequences, over 10% seen once. The sequenced sample was PBMCs, mostly from graft donor cells, obtained 180 days after TCRalphabeta/CD19-depleted stem cell transplant. These receptors came from a female patient aged 2-9 years who had a stem cell transplant for aplastic anemia, so the T cells may come from the graft donor. The CDR3 runs from the conserved cysteine through the conserved F or W. Each record gives: clone size, V gene, J gene, D gene, CDR3 protein, CDR3 DNA. The D gene is left open where the match is weak. Size values are once, few and many counts, or a class for expanded clones, and some rows have none.

size: many; V: TRBV29-1; J: TRBJ1-1; D: NA; CDR3: CSVIDPVNLNMNTEAFF; DNA: TGCAGCGTAATTGATCCTGTTAACCTTAATATGAACACTGAAGCTTTCTTT
size: NA; V: TRBV20-1; J: TRBJ2-7; D: TRBD1; CDR3: CSARRTGGYEQYF; DNA: TGCAGTGCTAGACGGACAGGGGGCTACGAGCAGTACTTC
size: few; V: TRBV29-1; J: TRBJ1-2; D: NA; CDR3: CSVEEAGRRFCYTF; DNA: TGCAGCGTTGAAGAGGCAGGGAGGCGCTTTTGCTACACCTTC
size: many; V: TRBV29-1; J: TRBJ1-2; D: NA; CDR3: CTDSLYNYGYTF; DNA: TGCACAGACAGCCTGTATAACTATGGCTACACCTTC
size: few; V: TRBV7-2; J: TRBJ2-3; D: TRBD2; CDR3: CASVAGGHTDTQYF; DNA: TGTGCCAGCGTAGCGGGAGGGCACACAGATACGCAGTATTTT
size: many; V: TRBV28; J: TRBJ2-6; D: NA; CDR3: CASSPRPGANVLTF; DNA: TGTGCCAGCAGCCCCAGGCCTGGGGCCAACGTCCTGACTTTC
size: NA; V: TRBV6-2/TRBV6-3; J: TRBJ2-1; D: NA; CDR3: CASRHSVSSYNEQFF; DNA: TGTGCCAGCAGACATAGCGTGAGCTCCTACAATGAGCAGTTCTTC
size: few; V: TRBV5-4; J: TRBJ2-5; D: NA; CDR3: CASSAGPTVHQETQYF; DNA: TGTGCCAGCAGCGCGGGGCCGACAGTACACCAAGAGACCCAGTACTTC
size: few; V: TRBV4-3; J: TRBJ2-1; D: TRBD1; CDR3: CASSRFAPGQGRDEQFF; DNA: TGCGCCAGCAGCCGTTTCGCTCCGGGACAGGGGCGGGATGAGCAGTTCTTC
size: NA; V: TRBV5-1; J: TRBJ2-1; D: TRBD2; CDR3: CASSLLRLAGSYNEQFF; DNA: TGCGCCAGCAGCTTACTGAGACTAGCGGGATCCTACAATGAGCAGTTCTTC
size: NA; V: TRBV18; J: TRBJ2-7; D: TRBD2; CDR3: CASSSTSGEQYF; DNA: TGTGCCAGCTCGTCGACTAGCGGTGAGCAGTACTTC
size: few; V: TRBV27; J: TRBJ2-1; D: TRBD2; CDR3: CASRGRLGGLGYNEQFF; DNA: TGTGCCAGCCGGGGACGCTTAGGGGGACTAGGTTACAATGAGCAGTTCTTC
size: many; V: TRBV12-3/TRBV12-4; J: TRBJ1-1; D: NA; CDR3: CASSLALGGRTEAFF; DNA: TGTGCCAGCAGTTTAGCGCTTGGGGGGAGGACTGAAGCTTTCTTT
size: NA; V: TRBV12-3/TRBV12-4; J: TRBJ2-5; D: NA; CDR3: CASGAGTRNDQETQYF; DNA: TGTGCCAGCGGGGCCGGGACGCGAAACGACCAAGAGACCCAGTACTTC
size: NA; V: TRBV28; J: TRBJ1-5; D: TRBD1; CDR3: CASWTGRLQPQHF; DNA: TGTGCCAGCTGGACAGGGAGGTTGCAGCCCCAGCATTTT
size: NA; V: TRBV19; J: TRBJ2-5; D: NA; CDR3: CASSIAGETQYF; DNA: TGTGCCAGTAGTATAGCAGGAGAGACCCAGTACTTC
size: NA; V: TRBV20-1; J: TRBJ1-1; D: TRBD1; CDR3: CSANDRAENTEAFF; DNA: TGCAGTGCTAACGACAGGGCCGAGAACACTGAAGCTTTCTTT
size: NA; V: TRBV28; J: TRBJ2-1; D: TRBD1; CDR3: CASSLETGSNEQFF; DNA: TGTGCCAGCAGTTTAGAGACAGGGTCCAATGAGCAGTTCTTC
size: NA; V: TRBV24-1; J: TRBJ2-3; D: NA; CDR3: CATSDFSGETQYF; DNA: TGTGCCACCAGTGATTTTTCGGGAGAGACGCAGTATTTT
size: NA; V: TRBV25-1; J: TRBJ2-2; D: TRBD2; CDR3: CASSLLAGVGDTGELFF; DNA: TGTGCCAGCAGTCTACTAGCGGGAGTCGGCGACACCGGGGAGCTGTTTTTT
size: many; V: TRBV11-2; J: TRBJ2-1; D: NA; CDR3: CASRGGPLSYNEQFF; DNA: TGTGCCAGCAGGGGGGGCCCCCTTTCCTACAATGAGCAGTTCTTC
size: NA; V: TRBV7-8; J: TRBJ1-3; D: NA; CDR3: CASSLARGTLSGNTIYF; DNA: TGTGCCAGCAGCTTAGCGAGGGGGACACTTTCTGGAAACACCATATATTTT
size: NA; V: TRBV7-2; J: TRBJ1-5; D: TRBD1; CDR3: CASRPVTGDSNQPQHF; DNA: TGTGCCAGCAGACCAGTGACAGGGGATAGCAATCAGCCCCAGCATTTT
size: few; V: TRBV12-3/TRBV12-4; J: TRBJ1-2; D: TRBD1; CDR3: CASSLVRGHNTF; DNA: TGTGCCAGCAGTTTGGTGAGGGGGCATAACACCTTC
size: many; V: TRBV4-2; J: TRBJ1-1; D: TRBD1; CDR3: CASSQDYDRGQGTEAFF; DNA: TGTGCCAGCAGCCAAGATTATGACAGGGGCCAGGGCACTGAAGCTTTCTTT
size: NA; V: TRBV28; J: TRBJ2-7; D: NA; CDR3: CASSLRTPDYEQYF; DNA: TGTGCCAGCAGTTTGAGAACACCAGACTACGAGCAGTACTTC
size: NA; V: TRBV12-3/TRBV12-4; J: TRBJ1-5; D: NA; CDR3: CASSFWFQENNQPQHF; DNA: TGTGCCAGCAGTTTTTGGTTTCAGGAGAATAATCAGCCCCAGCATTTT
size: few; V: TRBV5-1; J: TRBJ1-5; D: TRBD1; CDR3: CASSAGTGDNQPQHF; DNA: TGCGCCAGCAGCGCCGGGACAGGGGACAATCAGCCCCAGCATTTT
size: few; V: TRBV7-2; J: TRBJ2-3; D: NA; CDR3: CASSSKSGADTQYF; DNA: TGTGCCAGCAGCTCAAAGTCGGGGGCGGATACGCAGTATTTT